Given below is one T cell receptor beta chain in context. Authors' processing steps: The authors estimated nucleated cell counts from reference gene primer amplification. Repertoires were generated with immunoSEQ multiplex PCR, while TCRdb's copy carries only in-frame clones and drops some. From that table come the V and J calls and clone size; the DNA was used to work out D and trimming. This sample carries about 130,000 clones, roughly 80% of them seen once, and the ten largest clones take roughly 5.5%. This entry is derived from a study of blood T cell repertoires in COVID-19. About the research overall: Collection of acute and convalescent COVID-19 samples took place in the United States, Italy and Spain. PBMCs, B-cell-depleted T cells, or T cells were the source of the cDNA or gDNA that made up the material.

Sequenced input: peripheral blood. This TCR derives from a man aged 55 to 70 with acute or convalescent COVID-19.

CDR3 sequence reads: CASSPRGAKETQYF. CDR3 nucleotide sequence: TGTGCCAGCAGCCCCCGGGGGGCAAAAGAGACCCAGTACTTC. The J gene is TRBJ2-5, the V gene TRBV7-6; possibly TRBD2 for D (7 bases). This CDR3 comprises 14 residues. Trimming cost V 5 bases and J 3 bases, with 13 bases left between them. Germline V lookup: CDR1 SGHVS, CDR2 FNYEAQ.